These 31 T cell receptor beta chains were all obtained from the same sample, sequenced in a study of blood T cell repertoires in COVID-19. TCRdb's copy holds only in-frame clones and misses some; the assay was immunoSEQ multiplex PCR. The data hold roughly 120,000 clones, with more than 60% observed a single time. The sample comprised peripheral blood. Receptor source: a man aged 50 to 59 with acute or convalescent COVID-19.

CDR3 DNA: TGTGCCAGCAGCACAGGGGGCGCGTTAGATACGCAGTATTTT. It specifies CASSTGGALDTQYF. The chain combines TRBV5-4 with TRBJ2-3, with 9 positions matching TRBD1. V was clipped by 4 bases and J by 5 bases; unmatched bases: 5. The germline V gene encodes CDR1 SGHNT and CDR2 YYREEE (reference sequence). This CDR3 contains 14 residues. Complete variable domain (other parts from reference TRBV5-4 and TRBJ2-3): ETGVTQSPTHLIKTRGQQVTLRCSSQSGHNTVSWYQQALGQGPQFIFQYYREEENGRGNFPPRFSGLQFPNYSSELNVNALELDDSALYLCASSTGGALDTQYFGPGTRLTVL.

The chain combines TRBV13 with TRBJ1-6, with D tentatively TRBD1 (6 bases). Germline CDR1 reads PRHDT; CDR2 reads FYEKMQ (reference sequence). V was cut by 5 bases and J by 5 bases, with 10 bases left in between. This CDR3 comprises 14 residues. This chain's CDR3 is CASSRDINNSPLHF. The CDR3 coding sequence is TGTGCCAGCAGCCGGGACATCAATAATTCACCCCTCCACTTT.

The rearrangement joins TRBV5-1 to TRBJ2-7; possible D gene TRBD1, 5 bases. V lost 4 bases to trimming and J lost 2 bases, with 13 bases between them. CDR1 and CDR2 from the germline V gene are SGHRS and YFSETQ. CDR3 length equals 14 residues. The CDR3, as DNA: TGCGCCAGCAGCCCCCGGACATTAACCTACGAGCAGTACTTC. This encodes CASSPRTLTYEQYF. Using reference TRBV5-1 and TRBJ2-7 for the parts outside the CDR3, the full variable domain is KAGVTQTPRYLIKTRGQQVTLSCSPISGHRSVSWYQQTPGQGLQFLFEYFSETQRNKGNFPGRFSGRQFSNSRSEMNVSTLELGDSALYLCASSPRTLTYEQYFGPGTRLTVT.

V is TRBV6-6 and J is TRBJ1-4, with 8 positions matching TRBD1. CDR1 MNHNY and CDR2 SVGAGI come from the germline V gene (reference sequence). CDR3 size: 17 residues. V shed 6 bases and J 2 bases; nucleotides not matched to a gene: 11. CDR3 DNA: TGTGCCAGCAGACGACAGGGGAGTAGCGGGACTAATGAAAAACTGTTTTTT. Translated, it gives CASRRQGSSGTNEKLFF.

The V gene is TRBV7-9, the J gene TRBJ1-2; possible D gene TRBD1, 6 bases. Looked up from germline, CDR1 is SEHNR and CDR2 is FQNEAQ (reference sequence). There are 15 residues in the CDR3. V was trimmed by 4 bases and J by 0 bases, leaving 12 bases between them. CDR3 loop: CASSWTELANYGYTF. CDR3 DNA: TGTGCCAGCAGCTGGACAGAACTAGCTAACTATGGCTACACCTTC.

The rearrangement uses TRBV24-1 and TRBJ1-5; TRBD1 matches at 8 bases. CDR3 length equals 16 residues. Germline loops: CDR1 KGHDR, CDR2 SFDVKD. V shed 4 bases and J 3 bases; nucleotides not matched to a gene: 7. DNA for the CDR3: TGTGCCACCAGTGACCGGACAGGGAATTACAATCAGCCCCAGCATTTT. This sequence encodes CATSDRTGNYNQPQHF.

This clone was counted ten times or more. The chain employs TRBV27 and TRBJ2-2, with 8 bases aligning to TRBD1. The CDR3 contains 17 residues. The V gene end was trimmed by 5 bases and the J gene end by 3 bases; junction bases not matched to a gene: 11. Germline CDR1 is MNHEY and CDR2 is SMNVEV (reference sequence). DNA for the CDR3: TGTGCCAGCAGTCCTTCCCCAGGACAGGGACACACCGGGGAGCTGTTTTTT. This sequence encodes CASSPSPGQGHTGELFF.

This clone was seen once. This sample also contains other DNA sequences that code for the same CDR3. V usage is TRBV5-1 and J usage is TRBJ2-2; D possibly corresponds to TRBD1 (6 bases). The CDR3 length is 14 residues. In germline, CDR1 is SGHRS, CDR2 YFSETQ. V was cut by 4 bases and J by 2 bases, with 9 bases left in between. This CDR3 is CASSPGQNTGELFF. In DNA, the CDR3 is TGCGCCAGCAGCCCGGGACAAAACACCGGGGAGCTGTTTTTT.

This clone is categorized as medium-sized. V gene TRBV7-8 combines with J gene TRBJ2-5, with D perhaps matching TRBD2 (7 bases). This CDR3 has 15 amino acids. Trimming took off 5 bases at V and 5 bases at J, with 18 bases between the two ends. Germline CDR1 SGHVS, CDR2 FQNEAQ. The DNA of the CDR3 is TGTGCCAGCAGCGCCGGACTAGGGGGACGGGAGACCCAGTACTTC. Amino acids: CASSAGLGGRETQYF.

This CDR3 reads CASSTGLAGTQETQYF. The CDR3 DNA follows: TGTGCCAGCAGCACCGGACTAGCGGGGACCCAAGAGACCCAGTACTTC. This sequence joins TRBV5-4 and TRBJ2-5, with TRBD2 matching over 12 bases. This CDR3 is built from 16 residues. V was clipped by 4 bases and J by 1 base; unmatched bases: 5. From germline, CDR1 is SGHNT and CDR2 YYREEE (reference sequence).

The chain has TRBV21-1 and TRBJ1-1; the D call of TRBD1 is as the table states it, not checked on the DNA. TRBV21-1 is tagged as a pseudogene. The CDR3 is 15 residues long. The CDR3 region is CASTPGTGADTEAFF. The CDR3 DNA reads TGTGCCAGCACCCCCGGGACAGGGGCGGACACTGAAGCTTTCTTT.

The chain recombines TRBV7-9 with TRBJ1-2; 8 nucleotides line up with TRBD1. The CDR3 contains 14 residues. V shed 8 bases and J 5 bases; nucleotides not matched to a gene: 10. Germline values: CDR1 SEHNR, CDR2 FQNEAQ (reference sequence). The CDR3 spells CASQKTGERYGYTF. CDR3 DNA: TGTGCCAGCCAAAAGACAGGGGAACGATATGGCTACACCTTC.

V is TRBV11-3 and J is TRBJ2-2, with 8 bases aligning to TRBD2. The germline V gene encodes CDR1 SGHNT and CDR2 YENEEA. The J segment lost 6 bases and the V segment lost 8 bases, leaving 2 bases of the junction unmatched. CDR3 length: 12 residues. For the CDR3, the DNA is TGTGCCAGCTCGGGGGGGGCCGGGGAGCTGTTTTTT. Amino acid sequence: CASSGGAGELFF.

The V and J genes are TRBV24-1 and TRBJ2-2, with D tentatively TRBD2 (6 bases). Per the germline V gene, CDR1 is KGHDR and CDR2 is SFDVKD. Trimming left V 7 bases short and J 5 bases short, with 10 bases between. The CDR3 contains 13 residues. CDR3 DNA sequence: TGTGCCACCAGACTAGGGAGGACCGGGGAGCTGTTTTTT. Amino acid sequence: CATRLGRTGELFF.

In its sample, this clone was seen once. The J gene is TRBJ1-3, the V gene TRBV6-6; D is ambiguous. The CDR3 sequence is 11 residues long. The germline V gene has CDR1 MNHNY and CDR2 SVGAGI (reference sequence). V lost 6 bases and J lost 8, with 8 bases in between. The CDR3 DNA is TGTGCCAGCAGCCACGGGGACACCATATATTTT. This encodes CASSHGDTIYF.

This clone was seen a few times. This sample includes further DNA sequences coding for the same CDR3. The gene calls are TRBV19 and TRBJ1-1; 9 bases are a match to TRBD1. Germline CDR1 LNHDA, CDR2 SQIVND (reference sequence). J gave up 4 bases and V 1 base, and 4 bases lay outside the gene matches. The CDR3 totals 15 residues. CDR3: CASSIAGTGLTEAFF. CDR3 coding DNA: TGTGCCAGTAGTATAGCCGGGACAGGGCTCACTGAAGCTTTCTTT.

V gene TRBV4-2 combines with J gene TRBJ2-1; possibly TRBD2 for D (5 bases). CDR1 and CDR2 (germline): LGHNA, YNFKEQ. Deletions cut 0 bases from V and 6 bases from J, with 9 bases between. The CDR3 has 14 amino acids. The CDR3 DNA is TGTGCCAGCAGCCAAGACCGGGGAGCCAATGAGCAGTTCTTC. Translation gives CASSQDRGANEQFF.

The genes are TRBV7-7 and TRBJ2-5, with 11 positions matching TRBD1. The CDR3 runs to 15 residues. The germline CDR1 and CDR2 sequences are SSHAT and FNYEAQ (reference sequence). J was trimmed by 4 bases and V by 5 bases; bases with no gene match: 6. The CDR3, as DNA: TGTGCCAGCAGCCAGGGACAGGGGGGACGAGAGACCCAGTACTTC. Residues: CASSQGQGGRETQYF.

The CDR3 nucleotides read TGTGCCAGCAGCTACGACTCCTCGGGCACCGGGGAGCTGTTTTTT. Translated: CASSYDSSGTGELFF. The genes are TRBV6-5 and TRBJ2-2; D not certain. The CDR3 loop spans 15 amino acids. CDR1 MNHEY and CDR2 SVGAGI come from the germline V gene. The V gene lost 6 bases and the J gene lost 4 bases, with 15 bases spanning the gap.

CDR3 nucleotides: TGTGCCAGCAGTCTCTCCTGGGGGGTCTACAATGAGCAGTTCTTC. The encoded protein is CASSLSWGVYNEQFF. The genes are TRBV27 and TRBJ2-1; D is possibly TRBD2 (6 bases). CDR1 is MNHEY, CDR2 SMNVEV, per germline (reference sequence). Trimming left V 5 bases short and J 3 bases short, with 14 bases between. The CDR3 extends over 15 amino acids.

V and J are TRBV5-1 and TRBJ1-6; a possible D gene is TRBD1 (6 bases). The germline CDR1 and CDR2 sequences are SGHRS and YFSETQ. Trimming took 0 bases from V and 5 from J, leaving 6 bases between them. The CDR3 has 14 amino acids. The CDR3 DNA reads TGCGCCAGCAGCTTGGGACAGGATAATTCACCCCTCCACTTT. It codes for CASSLGQDNSPLHF.

This clone came up a few times. V is TRBV6-6 and J is TRBJ2-7, with 12 bases matching TRBD1. The germline V gene has CDR1 MNHNY and CDR2 SVGAGI (reference sequence). V dropped 7 bases and J dropped 5; count of bases not matched to a gene: 9. This CDR3 has 15 amino acids. CDR3 loop: CASTSLGTGGDEQYF. DNA for the CDR3: TGTGCCAGCACCTCGTTAGGGACAGGGGGCGACGAGCAGTACTTC.

V and J are TRBV4-1 and TRBJ1-2; 7 positions match TRBD1. The CDR3 loop spans 15 amino acids. Per the germline V gene, CDR1 is MGHRA and CDR2 is YSYEKL. V gave up 0 bases and J gave up 4 bases; unmatched junction bases: 5. CDR3 sequence: CASSQDSGTAYGYTF. CDR3 bases: TGCGCCAGCAGCCAAGACTCCGGGACAGCCTATGGCTACACCTTC.

The chain is built from TRBV10-2 and TRBJ2-5; D may be TRBD1 (5 bases). V lost 7 bases and J lost 0, with 9 bases in between. The germline CDR1 and CDR2 sequences are WSHSY and SAAADI. The CDR3 is 13 residues long. The CDR3 spells CASTTGHQETQYF. The DNA of the CDR3 is TGCGCCAGCACAACAGGTCACCAAGAGACCCAGTACTTC.

The chain has TRBV7-2 and TRBJ1-2; D might be TRBD1 (5 bases). CDR1 and CDR2 from the germline V gene are SGHTA and FQGNSA. The CDR3 is 15 amino acids. With 1 base removed from V and 3 bases from J, the gap between germline ends came to 12 bases. The CDR3 protein is CASSLDPGRYYGYTF. As DNA, the CDR3 is TGTGCCAGCAGCTTAGATCCAGGGCGATACTATGGCTACACCTTC. Full variable domain (rest looked up from reference TRBV7-2 and TRBJ1-2): GAGVSQSPSNKVTEKGKDVELRCDPISGHTALYWYRQSLGQGLEFLIYFQGNSAPDKSGLPSDRFSAERTGGSVSTLTIQRTQQEDSAVYLCASSLDPGRYYGYTFGSGTRLTVV.

This clone turned up a few times. The rearrangement links TRBV6-1 to TRBJ1-1; possibly TRBD1 for D (5 bases). Per the germline V gene, CDR1 is MNHNS and CDR2 is SASEGT. The germline V and J ends were trimmed by 3 bases and 7 bases, with 12 bases remaining between them. This CDR3 region has 13 residues. This chain's CDR3 is CASSDSWGGEAFF. Here the CDR3 DNA reads TGTGCCAGCAGTGATAGCTGGGGCGGTGAAGCTTTCTTT.

In its sample, this clone was seen once. This rearrangement joins TRBV9 to TRBJ1-3, with 7 bases fitting TRBD1. Germline V lookup: CDR1 SGDLS, CDR2 YYNGEE. V lost 4 bases, J lost 3 bases, and 7 bases stayed unmatched. The CDR3 spans 15 residues. The CDR3 loop reads CASSTQGTGGNTIYF. For the CDR3, the DNA is TGTGCCAGCAGCACACAGGGGACTGGTGGAAACACCATATATTTT.

The CDR3 DNA is TGTGCCAGCACTTCCTCTGGAAACACCATATATTTT. It specifies CASTSSGNTIYF. The rearrangement joins TRBV12-3 or TRBV12-4 to TRBJ1-3; D is uncertain. CDR3 length: 12 residues. V gave up 7 bases and J gave up 0 bases, with 4 bases separating them.

There are a few counts of this clone. The chain couples TRBV6-1 to TRBJ1-4; the match to TRBD1 covers 8 bases. Germline CDR1 MNHNS, CDR2 SASEGT. The length of the CDR3 is 14 residues. J lost 7 bases, V lost 1 base, and 2 bases had no gene match. CDR3 sequence reads: CASSEGQGFEKLFF. The CDR3 bases are TGTGCCAGCAGTGAAGGACAGGGGTTTGAAAAACTGTTTTTT.

The sample holds one count of this clone. This rearrangement joins TRBV28 to TRBJ1-6, with 9 bases identical to TRBD1. Per the germline V gene, CDR1 is MDHEN and CDR2 is SYDVKM. Unmatched junction bases numbered 5, after V lost 7 bases and J lost 4 bases. There are 15 residues in the CDR3. The CDR3 protein is CASKPDRGYNSPLHF. The CDR3 nucleotides read TGTGCCAGCAAACCGGACAGGGGATATAATTCACCCCTCCACTTT.

The chain combines TRBV6-4 with TRBJ2-3, with D perhaps TRBD1 (6 bases). The CDR3 loop spans 15 amino acids. Looked up from germline, CDR1 is MRHNA and CDR2 is SNTAGT. Trimming left V 3 bases short and J 4 bases short, with 14 bases between. CDR3 sequence: CASSDGETGADTQYF. For the CDR3, the DNA is TGTGCCAGCAGTGATGGAGAGACAGGCGCAGATACGCAGTATTTT.